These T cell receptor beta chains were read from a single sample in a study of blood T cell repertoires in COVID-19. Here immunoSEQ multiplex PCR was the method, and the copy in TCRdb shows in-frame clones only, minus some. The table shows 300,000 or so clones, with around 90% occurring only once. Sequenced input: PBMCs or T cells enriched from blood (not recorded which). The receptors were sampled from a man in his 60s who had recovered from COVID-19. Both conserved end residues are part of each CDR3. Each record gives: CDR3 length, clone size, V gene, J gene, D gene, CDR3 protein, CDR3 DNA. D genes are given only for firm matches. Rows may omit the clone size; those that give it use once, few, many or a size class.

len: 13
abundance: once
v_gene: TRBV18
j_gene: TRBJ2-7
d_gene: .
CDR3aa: CASSPLGRDEQYF
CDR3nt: TGTGCCAGCTCACCACTGGGGAGAGACGAGCAGTACTTC

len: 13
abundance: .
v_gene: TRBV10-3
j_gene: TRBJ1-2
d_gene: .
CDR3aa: CAISENHNAGYTF
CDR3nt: TGTGCCATCAGTGAGAACCACAACGCAGGCTACACCTTC

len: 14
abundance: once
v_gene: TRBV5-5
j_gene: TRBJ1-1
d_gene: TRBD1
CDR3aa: CASRTGQVDTEAFF
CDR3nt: TGTGCCAGCAGGACCGGACAGGTAGACACTGAAGCTTTCTTT

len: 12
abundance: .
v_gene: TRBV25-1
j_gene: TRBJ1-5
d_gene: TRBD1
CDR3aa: CASATGVQPQHF
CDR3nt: TGTGCCAGCGCGACAGGGGTTCAGCCCCAGCATTTT

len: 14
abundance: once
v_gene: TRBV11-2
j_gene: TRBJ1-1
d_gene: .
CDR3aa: CASSSAGGKTEAFF
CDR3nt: TGTGCCAGCAGCTCCGCCGGAGGGAAAACTGAAGCTTTCTTT

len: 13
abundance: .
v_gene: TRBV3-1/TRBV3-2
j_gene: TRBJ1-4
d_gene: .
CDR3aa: CASSQGTAEKLFF
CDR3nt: TGTGCCAGCAGCCAAGGGACAGCTGAAAAACTGTTTTTT

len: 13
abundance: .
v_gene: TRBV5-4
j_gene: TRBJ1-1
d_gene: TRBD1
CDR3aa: CASSRDREGEAFF
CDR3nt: TGTGCCAGCAGCCGGGACAGGGAGGGTGAAGCTTTCTTT

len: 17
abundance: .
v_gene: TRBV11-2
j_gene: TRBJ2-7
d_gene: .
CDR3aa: CASSSGPSGSASYEQYF
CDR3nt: TGTGCCAGCAGCTCGGGCCCCTCGGGGTCGGCCAGCTACGAGCAGTACTTC

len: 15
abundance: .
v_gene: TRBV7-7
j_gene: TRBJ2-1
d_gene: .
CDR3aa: CASSYLPGLGNEQFF
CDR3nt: TGTGCTAGCAGCTACCTACCGGGACTCGGCAATGAGCAGTTCTTC

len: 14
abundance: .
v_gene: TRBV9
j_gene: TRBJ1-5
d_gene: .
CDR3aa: CASAQGISNQPQHF
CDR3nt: TGTGCCAGCGCTCAGGGGATTAGCAATCAGCCCCAGCATTTT

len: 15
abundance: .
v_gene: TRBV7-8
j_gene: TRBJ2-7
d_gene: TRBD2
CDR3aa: CASSLTLAATYEQYF
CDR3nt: TGTGCCAGCAGCCTGACACTAGCGGCCACCTACGAGCAGTACTTC

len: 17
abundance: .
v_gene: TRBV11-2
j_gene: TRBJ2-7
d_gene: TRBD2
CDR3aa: CASSSHRGTSGVYEQYF
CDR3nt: TGTGCCAGCAGCTCGCATAGGGGGACTAGCGGAGTCTACGAGCAGTACTTC

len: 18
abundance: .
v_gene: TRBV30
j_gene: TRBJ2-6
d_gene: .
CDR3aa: CAWSYQSWGGSGANVLTF
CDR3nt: TGTGCCTGGAGTTATCAGAGTTGGGGGGGCTCAGGGGCCAACGTCCTGACTTTC

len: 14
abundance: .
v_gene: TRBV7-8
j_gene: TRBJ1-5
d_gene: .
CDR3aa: CASSSTGDNQPQHF
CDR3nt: TGTGCCAGCAGCTCTACAGGTGACAATCAGCCCCAGCATTTT

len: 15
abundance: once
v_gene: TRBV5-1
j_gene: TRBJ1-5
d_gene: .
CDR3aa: CASSLGAPDNQPQHF
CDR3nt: TGCGCCAGCAGCTTGGGGGCCCCGGACAATCAGCCCCAGCATTTT

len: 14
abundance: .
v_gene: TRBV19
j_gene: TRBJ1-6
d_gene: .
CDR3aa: CASRGGTYNSPLHF
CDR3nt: TGTGCCAGTAGAGGAGGGACCTATAATTCACCCCTCCACTTT

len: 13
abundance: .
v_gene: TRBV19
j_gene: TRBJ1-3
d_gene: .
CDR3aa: CASSVSRANTIYF
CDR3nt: TGTGCCAGTAGTGTCTCCAGGGCTAACACCATATATTTT

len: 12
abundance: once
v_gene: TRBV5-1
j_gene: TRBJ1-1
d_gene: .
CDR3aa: CASSQDGGTAFF
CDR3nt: TGCGCCAGCAGCCAAGACGGAGGGACAGCTTTCTTT

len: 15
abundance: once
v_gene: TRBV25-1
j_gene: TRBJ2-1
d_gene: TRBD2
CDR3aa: CASSERQGGVNEQFF
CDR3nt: TGTGCCAGCAGTGAACGCCAGGGAGGGGTCAATGAGCAGTTCTTC

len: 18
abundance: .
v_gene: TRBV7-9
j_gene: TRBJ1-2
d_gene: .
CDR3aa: CASSRTNYDPGRNYGYTF
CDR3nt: TGTGCCAGCAGCCGTACAAATTACGACCCCGGGAGAAACTATGGCTACACCTTC

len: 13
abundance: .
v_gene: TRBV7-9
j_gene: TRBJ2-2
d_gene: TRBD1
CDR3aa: CASSLTGAGELFF
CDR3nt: TGTGCCAGCAGTCTAACAGGGGCCGGGGAGCTGTTTTTT

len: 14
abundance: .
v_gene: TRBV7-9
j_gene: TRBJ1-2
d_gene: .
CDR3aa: CAIPWRGGKYGYTF
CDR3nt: TGTGCCATCCCGTGGCGTGGAGGAAAATATGGCTACACCTTC

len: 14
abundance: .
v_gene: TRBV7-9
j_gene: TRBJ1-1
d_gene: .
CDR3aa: CASSLGGANTEAFF
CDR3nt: TGTGCCAGCAGCTTAGGGGGCGCTAACACTGAAGCTTTCTTT

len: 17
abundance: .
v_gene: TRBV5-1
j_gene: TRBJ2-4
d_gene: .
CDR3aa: CASSFGSGTGPGGIQYF
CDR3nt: TGCGCCAGCAGCTTCGGGAGCGGCACCGGGCCCGGAGGCATTCAGTACTTC

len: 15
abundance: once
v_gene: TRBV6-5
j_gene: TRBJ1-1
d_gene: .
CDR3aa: CASSYDGGANTEAFF
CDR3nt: TGTGCCAGCAGTTACGACGGGGGAGCGAACACTGAAGCTTTCTTT

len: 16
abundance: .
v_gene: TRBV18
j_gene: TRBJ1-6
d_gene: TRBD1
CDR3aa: CASSPFDRGLGSPLHF
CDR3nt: TGTGCCAGCTCACCATTCGACAGGGGGTTAGGATCACCCCTCCACTTT

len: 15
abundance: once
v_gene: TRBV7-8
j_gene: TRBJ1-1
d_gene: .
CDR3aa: CASSILRKMDTEAFF
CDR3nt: TGTGCCAGCAGCATACTGAGAAAAATGGACACTGAAGCTTTCTTT

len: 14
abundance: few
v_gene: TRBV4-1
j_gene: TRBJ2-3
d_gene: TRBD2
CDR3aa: CASSQGTSEDTQYF
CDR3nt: TGCGCCAGCAGCCAAGGGACTAGTGAAGATACGCAGTATTTT

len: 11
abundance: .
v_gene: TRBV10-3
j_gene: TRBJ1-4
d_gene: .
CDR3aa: CAISGGEKLFF
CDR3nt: TGTGCCATCAGTGGTGGCGAAAAACTGTTTTTT

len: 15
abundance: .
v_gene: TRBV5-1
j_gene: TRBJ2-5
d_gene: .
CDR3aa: CASSLSPGNQETQYF
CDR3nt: TGCGCCAGCAGCTTGAGTCCGGGAAACCAAGAGACCCAGTACTTC

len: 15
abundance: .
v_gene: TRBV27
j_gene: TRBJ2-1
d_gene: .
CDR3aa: CASSLTPARYNEQFF
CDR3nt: TGTGCCAGCAGTTTAACCCCCGCCCGGTACAATGAGCAGTTCTTC

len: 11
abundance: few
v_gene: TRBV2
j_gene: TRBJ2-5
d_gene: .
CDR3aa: CASSETKTQYF
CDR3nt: TGTGCCAGCAGCGAGACAAAGACCCAGTACTTC

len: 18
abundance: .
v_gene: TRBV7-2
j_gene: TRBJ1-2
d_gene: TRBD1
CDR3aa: CASSLARDRFYMGDGYTF
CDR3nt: TGTGCCAGCAGCTTGGCCCGGGACAGGTTCTACATGGGGGATGGCTACACCTTC

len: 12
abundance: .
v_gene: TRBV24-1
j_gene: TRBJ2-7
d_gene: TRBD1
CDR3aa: CATSDYRGEQYF
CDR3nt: TGTGCCACCAGTGATTACAGGGGCGAGCAGTACTTC

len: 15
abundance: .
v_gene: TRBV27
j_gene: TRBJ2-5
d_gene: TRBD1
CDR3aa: CASSFAGGAGETQYF
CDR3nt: TGTGCCAGCAGTTTCGCAGGGGGCGCGGGAGAGACCCAGTACTTC

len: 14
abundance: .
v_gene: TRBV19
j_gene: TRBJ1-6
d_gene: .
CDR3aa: CASRSRDWNSPLHF
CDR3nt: TGTGCCAGTAGGTCCCGGGACTGGAATTCACCCCTCCACTTT

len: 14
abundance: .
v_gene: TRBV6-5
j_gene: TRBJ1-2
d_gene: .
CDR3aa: CASGETERRGGYTF
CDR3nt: TGTGCCAGCGGGGAAACAGAGCGGAGGGGTGGCTACACCTTC

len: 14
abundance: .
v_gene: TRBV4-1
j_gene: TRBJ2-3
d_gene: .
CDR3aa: CASSQDRVTDTQYF
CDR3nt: TGCGCCAGCAGCCAAGATCGAGTTACAGATACGCAGTATTTT

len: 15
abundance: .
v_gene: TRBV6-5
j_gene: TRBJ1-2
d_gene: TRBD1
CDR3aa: CASSSYLLQGGGYTF
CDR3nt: TGTGCCAGCAGTTCCTACCTACTACAGGGGGGTGGCTACACCTTC

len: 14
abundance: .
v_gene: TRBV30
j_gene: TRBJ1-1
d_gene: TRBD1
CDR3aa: CAWRETGVNTEAFF
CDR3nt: TGTGCCTGGAGAGAGACAGGGGTGAACACTGAAGCTTTCTTT

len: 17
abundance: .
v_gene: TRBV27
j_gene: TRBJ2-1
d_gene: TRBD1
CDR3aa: CASSRRDRDSWNNEQFF
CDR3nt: TGTGCCAGCAGCCGCCGGGACAGGGACTCCTGGAACAATGAGCAGTTCTTC

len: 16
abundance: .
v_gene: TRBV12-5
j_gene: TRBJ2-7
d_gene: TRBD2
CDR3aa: CASGSDPGLGSYEQYF
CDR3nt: TGTGCTAGTGGTTCCGACCCGGGACTAGGGTCCTACGAGCAGTACTTC

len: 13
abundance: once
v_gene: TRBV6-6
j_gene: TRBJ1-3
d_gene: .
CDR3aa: CASSSGSGNTIYF
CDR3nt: TGTGCCAGCAGTTCAGGGTCTGGAAACACCATATATTTT

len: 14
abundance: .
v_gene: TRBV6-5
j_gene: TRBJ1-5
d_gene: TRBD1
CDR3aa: CASRGQGSNQPQHF
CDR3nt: TGTGCCAGCAGAGGACAGGGTAGCAATCAGCCCCAGCATTTT

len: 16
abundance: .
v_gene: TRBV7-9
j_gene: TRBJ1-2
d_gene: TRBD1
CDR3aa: CASSSTNRDSPNGYTF
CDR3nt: TGTGCCAGCAGCTCTACGAACCGGGACAGTCCGAATGGCTACACCTTC

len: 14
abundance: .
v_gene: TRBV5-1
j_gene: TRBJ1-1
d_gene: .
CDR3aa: CASSLDSRNTEAFF
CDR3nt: TGCGCCAGCAGCTTGGACAGTCGGAACACTGAAGCTTTCTTT

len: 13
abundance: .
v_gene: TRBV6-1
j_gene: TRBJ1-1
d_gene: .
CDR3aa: CASSELGRTEAFF
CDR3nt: TGTGCCAGCAGTGAACTGGGGAGGACTGAAGCTTTCTTT

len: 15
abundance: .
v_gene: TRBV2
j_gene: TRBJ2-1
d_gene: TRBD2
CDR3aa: CASALSGSSYNEQFF
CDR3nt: TGTGCCAGTGCACTTAGCGGGAGCTCCTACAATGAGCAGTTCTTC

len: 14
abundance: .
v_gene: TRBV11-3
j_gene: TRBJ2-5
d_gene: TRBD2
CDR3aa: CASSAGGTRETQYF
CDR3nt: TGTGCCAGCAGCGCCGGGGGGACTAGAGAGACCCAGTACTTC

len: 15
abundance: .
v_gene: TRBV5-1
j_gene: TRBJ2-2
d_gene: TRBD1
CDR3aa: CASSLTGGRSGELFF
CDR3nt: TGCGCCAGCAGCTTGACAGGGGGCCGGAGCGGGGAGCTGTTTTTT